The rows below give T cell receptor beta chains drawn from one sample of a study of shared clonotypes between healthy human individuals. TCRdb's table, derived via immunoSEQ multiplex PCR, lists solely in-frame clones and lacks some. The sample includes about 2.4 million clones, about 92% seen only once; the top ten take around 0.14%. The sequenced material came from naive CD4+ T cells sorted from blood. These receptors were taken from a man younger than 35 in good health. Both conserved end residues are part of each CDR3. The order of the fields is D gene, J gene, clone size, V gene, CDR3 DNA, CDR3 protein. A D gene is named only where the DNA matches it firmly. Not all rows give a size; the values are once, few, many and, for expanded clones, a class.

D: -; J: TRBJ1-1; size: -; V: TRBV6-1; DNA: TGTGCCAGCAGCCGGCCGTTCGGGAACACTGAAGCTTTCTTT; CDR3: CASSRPFGNTEAFF
D: TRBD1; J: TRBJ1-2; size: -; V: TRBV4-3; DNA: TGCGCCAGCAGCCAGATCGGGACAGGGGCAAGCTATGGCTACACCTTC; CDR3: CASSQIGTGASYGYTF
D: -; J: TRBJ1-2; size: -; V: TRBV30; DNA: TGTGCCTGGATTGGAGGTCAAATGGCCTACACCTTC; CDR3: CAWIGGQMAYTF
D: TRBD1; J: TRBJ1-1; size: -; V: TRBV25-1; DNA: TGTGCCACCCTAGGTCCAGGGGGGAACACTGAAGCTTTCTTT; CDR3: CATLGPGGNTEAFF
D: -; J: TRBJ2-5; size: -; V: TRBV7-2; DNA: TGTGCCAGCAGCTTAATGGGGAAGGGGGACCAAGAGACCCAGTACTTC; CDR3: CASSLMGKGDQETQYF
D: -; J: TRBJ2-5; size: -; V: TRBV29-1; DNA: TGCAGCGTTGTTGGTTCAGGGCGAGAGACCCAGTACTTC; CDR3: CSVVGSGRETQYF
D: TRBD1; J: TRBJ2-7; size: -; V: TRBV6-5; DNA: TGTGCCAGCAGTTACTCGAGCAGGGGGCTTTACGAGCAGTACTTC; CDR3: CASSYSSRGLYEQYF
D: -; J: TRBJ1-6; size: -; V: TRBV9; DNA: TGTGCCAGCAGTTCCCCGGGGGAATGGGCACCCCTCCACTTT; CDR3: CASSSPGEWAPLHF
D: -; J: TRBJ1-6; size: -; V: TRBV25-1; DNA: TGTGCCAGCAGTGAAAGTTGGGGGTGGAATTCACCCCTCCACTTT; CDR3: CASSESWGWNSPLHF
D: -; J: TRBJ2-7; size: -; V: TRBV2; DNA: TGTGCCAGCAGTGTCACCGGGCCTCTCCTCTACGAGCAGTACTTC; CDR3: CASSVTGPLLYEQYF
D: -; J: TRBJ2-2; size: -; V: TRBV27; DNA: TGTGCCAGCAAGAGACTAGCGAACACCGGGGAGCTGTTTTTT; CDR3: CASKRLANTGELFF
D: TRBD1; J: TRBJ2-7; size: -; V: TRBV6-6; DNA: TGTGCCAGCACCAAACACAGACAGGGCCCGATAGAGCAGTACTTC; CDR3: CASTKHRQGPIEQYF
D: TRBD1; J: TRBJ2-5; size: -; V: TRBV5-1; DNA: TGCGCCAGCAGCTTGGTAGCGTCAGGGGGAGAGACCCAGTACTTC; CDR3: CASSLVASGGETQYF
D: TRBD1; J: TRBJ2-5; size: -; V: TRBV18; DNA: TGTGCCAGCTCACCTCGGACAGGCCAGTACCAAGAGACCCAGTACTTC; CDR3: CASSPRTGQYQETQYF
D: -; J: TRBJ1-1; size: few; V: TRBV4-1; DNA: TGCGCCAGCAGCCAAGAGTACAGTTTGAACACTGAAGCTTTCTTT; CDR3: CASSQEYSLNTEAFF
D: -; J: TRBJ1-2; size: -; V: TRBV6-1; DNA: TGTGCCAGCAGTGAGGCCTATGGCTACACCTTC; CDR3: CASSEAYGYTF
D: -; J: TRBJ2-5; size: -; V: TRBV7-7; DNA: TGTGCTAGCAGCTTCGGACGGGCGGAGACCCAGTACTTC; CDR3: CASSFGRAETQYF
D: -; J: TRBJ1-6; size: once; V: TRBV6-5; DNA: TGTGCCAGCAGTTACACCAGGGGAGGTAATTCACCCCTCCACTTT; CDR3: CASSYTRGGNSPLHF
D: -; J: TRBJ1-4; size: -; V: TRBV21-1; DNA: TGTGCCACTTACCGGGACAGGGGGCGCCGAGAACCTAATGAAAAACTGTTTTTT; CDR3: CATYRDRGRREPNEKLFF
D: -; J: TRBJ1-1; size: -; V: TRBV7-8; DNA: TGTGCCAGCAGCTTACTAGCAGCCTCGAACACTGAAGCTTTCTTT; CDR3: CASSLLAASNTEAFF
D: -; J: TRBJ2-4; size: once; V: TRBV6-1; DNA: TGTGCCAGCAGTGAAGGTGGCCGCGGAAACATTCAGTACTTC; CDR3: CASSEGGRGNIQYF
D: -; J: TRBJ2-1; size: -; V: TRBV5-4; DNA: TGTGCCAGCAGCTCGCCTTCGAGCGGCAATGAGCAGTTCTTC; CDR3: CASSSPSSGNEQFF
D: -; J: TRBJ2-7; size: -; V: TRBV7-9; DNA: TGTGCCAGCAGCGGGAGCCGGGGGGCGGACGAGCAGTACTTC; CDR3: CASSGSRGADEQYF
D: -; J: TRBJ1-6; size: -; V: TRBV9; DNA: TGTGCCAGCAGCGAGACAGATCCCAATTCACCCCTCCACTTT; CDR3: CASSETDPNSPLHF
D: -; J: TRBJ1-5; size: -; V: TRBV2; DNA: TGTGCCAGCGGGTCCCTTGGGAGCAATCAGCCCCAGCATTTT; CDR3: CASGSLGSNQPQHF
D: TRBD2; J: TRBJ2-7; size: -; V: TRBV4-1; DNA: TGCGCCAGCAGCCAAGAGGGACTAGCGAGGGAGCAGTACTTC; CDR3: CASSQEGLAREQYF
D: -; J: TRBJ2-5; size: -; V: TRBV7-2; DNA: TGTGCCAGCAGCATCGTTCGGGGCCCTCTTCAAGAGACCCAGTACTTC; CDR3: CASSIVRGPLQETQYF
D: -; J: TRBJ1-4; size: -; V: TRBV28; DNA: TGTGCCAGCAGTTCTTCCGTACTTGCAACTAATGAAAAACTGTTTTTT; CDR3: CASSSSVLATNEKLFF
D: TRBD2; J: TRBJ2-5; size: -; V: TRBV7-9; DNA: TGTGCCAGCAGCGTGGTGAGCGGGGGGCAAGAGACCCAGTACTTC; CDR3: CASSVVSGGQETQYF
D: TRBD2; J: TRBJ2-1; size: -; V: TRBV27; DNA: TGTGCCAGTATAGGAGCGGGGGGACCCAATGAGCAGTTCTTC; CDR3: CASIGAGGPNEQFF
D: -; J: TRBJ1-1; size: once; V: TRBV29-1; DNA: TGCAGCGTTGGGGTCAGTAAGAACACTGAAGCTTTCTTT; CDR3: CSVGVSKNTEAFF
D: TRBD2; J: TRBJ2-5; size: once; V: TRBV18; DNA: TGTGCCAGCTCACGGACTAGCGGGAAGCAAGAGACCCAGTACTTC; CDR3: CASSRTSGKQETQYF
D: -; J: TRBJ1-1; size: -; V: TRBV7-9; DNA: TGTGCCAGCACCCCCCCCGGGACACGGAACACTGAAGCTTTCTTT; CDR3: CASTPPGTRNTEAFF
D: -; J: TRBJ1-5; size: few; V: TRBV19; DNA: TGTGCCAGTAGTATTTTGGCGAATAGCAATCAGCCCCAGCATTTT; CDR3: CASSILANSNQPQHF
D: TRBD1; J: TRBJ1-4; size: -; V: TRBV6-5; DNA: TGTGCCAGCAGGGAACAGGGGGCCCGTGAAAAACTGTTTTTT; CDR3: CASREQGAREKLFF
D: TRBD2; J: TRBJ2-1; size: -; V: TRBV6-5; DNA: TGTGCCAGCAGTTTAGTAGCGGGCTCCTACAATGAGCAGTTCTTC; CDR3: CASSLVAGSYNEQFF
D: -; J: TRBJ1-3; size: -; V: TRBV29-1; DNA: TGCAGCGTTGTGAGCATGCCTGGAAACACCATATATTTT; CDR3: CSVVSMPGNTIYF